The 29 T cell receptor beta chains below were found in one sample sequenced in a study of T cells in Graves' hyperthyroidism and ophthalmopathy. Amplification of TCR beta CDR3 regions used RNA as the template. TCR CDR3 regions were first amplified by RT-PCR with HTBI primers. TCRdb redid the calling of the multiplex PCR reads with MiXCR, one entry per CDR3 protein. The profile shows approximately 520,000 distinct CDR3 sequences, around a quarter of them singletons. The source material was blood. The receptors stem from a woman in her twenties or thirties with Graves' ophthalmopathy.

This clonotype was counted a few times. CDR3 sequence (DNA): TGTGCCAGTAGTACTTTCAGACAGGGGAATCAGCCCCAGCATTTT. It specifies CASSTFRQGNQPQHF. V gene TRBV19 combines with J gene TRBJ1-5; the match to TRBD1 covers 8 bases. Trimming cost V 4 bases and J 4 bases; bases outside gene matches: 6. The CDR3 contains 15 residues. The V gene's germline CDR1 is LNHDA and CDR2 SQIVND (reference sequence). Based on the CDR3 plus reference TRBV19 and TRBJ1-5, the full variable domain is DGGITQSPKYLFRKEGQNVTLSCEQNLNHDAMYWYRQDPGQGLRLIYYSQIVNDFQKGDIAEGYSVSREKKESFPLTVTSAQKNPTAFYLCASSTFRQGNQPQHFGDGTRLSIL.

Only a few counts were recorded for this clonotype. This rearrangement joins TRBV6-5 to TRBJ1-6, with no clear D. The CDR3 length is 16 residues. V was shortened by 2 bases and J by 4 bases, with 12 bases between the two germline ends. Germline V gives CDR1 MNHEY, CDR2 SVGAGI. The CDR3 loop reads CASSYMRSAYNSPLHF. The CDR3 bases are TGTGCCAGCAGTTACATGCGGTCGGCGTATAATTCACCCCTCCACTTT.

This clonotype was seen many times. The genes are TRBV12-3 or TRBV12-4 and TRBJ1-5; D ambiguous. Trimming removed 5 bases at V and 6 bases at J, with 8 bases between. This CDR3 is 12 amino acids long. CDR3 in amino acids: CASSRLGQPQHF. The CDR3 nucleotides read TGTGCCAGCAGTCGATTGGGTCAGCCCCAGCATTTT.

The chain recombines TRBV27 with TRBJ1-5; no firm D call. This CDR3 comprises 13 residues. V was clipped by 2 bases and J by 9 bases, with 11 bases between them. Germline CDR1 MNHEY, CDR2 SMNVEV (reference sequence). The CDR3 region has the DNA TGTGCCAGCAGTTTAGGGCAGAAACGGCCCCAGCATTTT. The encoded protein is CASSLGQKRPQHF.

This clonotype was seen many times. The rearrangement uses TRBV6-5 and TRBJ1-1; 7 nucleotides match TRBD1. The CDR3 contains 15 residues. Germline V lookup: CDR1 MNHEY, CDR2 SVGAGI. V lost 10 bases and J lost 2; bases outside the gene matches: 13. The CDR3, as DNA: TGTGCCACCAACTCTAGGGAGGGGGCCAACACTGAAGCTTTCTTT. Its protein product is CATNSREGANTEAFF.

The chain employs TRBV6-1 and TRBJ1-2, with 11 nucleotides matching TRBD1. Trimming removed 3 bases from V and 4 bases from J; junction bases left unmatched: 4. CDR1 and CDR2 from the germline V gene are MNHNS and SASEGT. This CDR3 comprises 15 residues. CDR3 protein: CASSDGQGATYGYTF. CDR3 nucleotide sequence: TGTGCCAGCAGTGATGGACAGGGGGCGACCTATGGCTACACCTTC.

This clonotype has just a few counts. V and J are TRBV9 and TRBJ2-7; D is perhaps TRBD1 (6 bases). This CDR3 has 15 amino acids. The germline CDR1 and CDR2 sequences are SGDLS and YYNGEE. V shed 4 bases and J shed 5 bases, with 19 bases lying between them. CDR3 sequence reads: CASSPRGAGADEQYF. The CDR3 DNA reads TGTGCCAGCAGCCCCCGAGGGGCAGGGGCCGACGAGCAGTACTTC.

This clonotype was observed many times. The J gene is TRBJ1-2, the V gene TRBV6-5; 7 bases agree with TRBD1. The junction had 9 bases not matched to a gene; V was cut back by 2 bases and J by 6 bases. Germline V lookup: CDR1 MNHEY, CDR2 SVGAGI. The CDR3 is made up of 15 amino acids. The CDR3 DNA sequence: TGTGCCAGCAGTTACGCCCCCGGACAGGCCGATGGCTACACCTTC. Translating gives CASSYAPGQADGYTF.

As concerns this clonotype: One junction end disagrees with the germline gene, perhaps due to a read error. V usage is TRBV6-5 and J usage is TRBJ1-1; D is uncertain. The CDR3 is 14 amino acids. Germline V gene data show CDR1 as MNHEY and CDR2 as SVGAGI. The CDR3 sequence: CASSLTRNDADAFF. CDR3 DNA sequence: TGTGCCAGCAGTTTGACCCGAAACGACGCTGACGCTTTCTTT.

This clonotype showed up many times. The chain carries TRBV5-1 and TRBJ1-1; 7 nucleotides agree with TRBD1. The germline CDR1 and CDR2 sequences are SGHRS and YFSETQ. Unmatched junction bases numbered 8, after V lost 2 bases and J lost 7 bases. CDR3 length: 14 residues. The CDR3 protein is CASSLRTGLNEAFF. The CDR3 DNA reads TGCGCCAGCAGCTTAAGGACAGGCCTTAATGAAGCTTTCTTT.

This clonotype occurred a few times. The V gene is TRBV10-3, the J gene TRBJ2-2; TRBD2 aligns across 7 bases. The CDR3 totals 15 residues. V lost 4 bases and J lost 1; bases outside the gene matches: 3. Germline V gene lookup returns CDR1 ENHRY and CDR2 SYGVKD. CDR3 sequence reads: CAISVRGENTGELFF. In DNA, the CDR3 is TGTGCCATCAGTGTACGGGGGGAGAACACCGGGGAGCTGTTTTTT.

This clonotype was seen at least ten times. The chain carries TRBV20-1 and TRBJ2-2; D is possibly TRBD1 or TRBD2 (5 bases each). There are 14 residues in the CDR3. Trimming pared 6 bases from V and 1 base from J, leaving 12 bases between. CDR1 and CDR2 from the germline V gene are DFQATT and SNEGSKA (reference sequence). CDR3 residues: CSAPGTVNTGELFF. CDR3 coding DNA: TGCAGTGCCCCCGGGACGGTGAACACCGGGGAGCTGTTTTTT.

This chain links TRBV12-3 or TRBV12-4 with TRBJ2-7; 9 bases agree with TRBD1. After removal of 7 bases from V and 6 bases from J, the junction contained 13 bases not matched to a gene. The CDR3 spans 15 residues. The CDR3 nucleotides read TGTGCCAGCAAAGGGGGGGGGACAGGGCCCTCCGAGCAGTACTTC. Protein: CASKGGGTGPSEQYF.

This clonotype came up many times. The V and J genes are TRBV7-2 and TRBJ1-5; D is ambiguous. The V end lost 5 bases, the J end lost 3 bases, and 14 bases lay between the germline ends. The CDR3 extends over 15 amino acids. Germline CDR1 and CDR2: SGHTA and FQGNSA. CDR3: CASSPTGLYNQPQHF. Here the CDR3 DNA reads TGTGCCAGCAGCCCCACCGGGTTGTACAATCAGCCCCAGCATTTT. Together with reference TRBV7-2 and TRBJ1-5, the CDR3 gives the full variable domain: GAGVSQSPSNKVTEKGKDVELRCDPISGHTALYWYRQSLGQGLEFLIYFQGNSAPDKSGLPSDRFSAERTGGSVSTLTIQRTQQEDSAVYLCASSPTGLYNQPQHFGDGTRLSIL.

This clonotype has ten or more counts. The chain joins TRBV29-1 to TRBJ1-1; 7 positions match TRBD1. Germline CDR1 reads SQVTM; CDR2 reads ANQGSEA. The J segment lost 4 bases and the V segment lost 7 bases, leaving 6 bases of the junction unmatched. This CDR3 is built from 12 residues. CDR3 DNA sequence: TGCAGCGCAAAACAGGGGATCACTGAAGCTTTCTTT. It encodes CSAKQGITEAFF.

CDR3 bases: TGTGCCAGCAGCTTAGCTCAGGGGGCCCACGAGCAGTACTTC. This encodes CASSLAQGAHEQYF. The chain is built from TRBV7-2 and TRBJ2-7; TRBD1 matches 8 bases. Germline CDR1 is SGHTA and CDR2 is FQGNSA. Losses at the gene ends were 0 bases for V and 5 bases for J; bases not matched to a gene: 3. The CDR3 covers 14 residues.

This clonotype was counted many times. CDR3 nucleotide sequence: TGTGCCAGCAGTTTATCGATATGGAACACTGAAGCTTTCTTT. This encodes CASSLSIWNTEAFF. This chain joins TRBV27 and TRBJ1-1, with no clear D. Germline values: CDR1 MNHEY, CDR2 SMNVEV (reference sequence). The CDR3 runs to 14 residues. V dropped 0 bases and J dropped 1 base, with 6 bases sitting between them.

V usage is TRBV6-5 and J usage is TRBJ1-2; 7 bases match TRBD1. Germline CDR1 and CDR2: MNHEY and SVGAGI. The trim removed 2 bases at V and 8 bases at J, leaving 17 bases unmatched. This CDR3 contains 17 residues. This chain's CDR3 is CASSYTSGIGGLGGYTF. The CDR3 DNA reads as TGTGCCAGCAGTTACACTTCAGGGATAGGGGGCCTGGGGGGCTACACCTTC.

A few counts support this clonotype. The chain has TRBV19 and TRBJ2-2; D call uncertain. The CDR3 covers 12 residues. CDR1 and CDR2 (germline): LNHDA, SQIVND (reference sequence). V was shortened by 3 bases and J by 8 bases, with 7 bases between the two germline ends. The CDR3 sequence: CASSILTGELFF. CDR3 bases: TGTGCCAGTAGTATTTTGACGGGGGAGCTGTTTTTT.

V and J are TRBV7-2 and TRBJ2-5; D is undetermined. Germline lookup yields CDR1 SGHTA and CDR2 FQGNSA. The V end was cut by 1 base, the J end by 1 base, with 10 bases between. The CDR3 length is 15 residues. CDR3 in amino acids: CASSLGSRAQETQYF. The CDR3, as DNA: TGTGCCAGCAGCTTAGGCAGCCGGGCCCAAGAGACCCAGTACTTC.

The chain joins TRBV27 to TRBJ2-3; 10 bases agree with TRBD2. Germline V gene data show CDR1 as MNHEY and CDR2 as SMNVEV (reference sequence). J was trimmed by 2 bases and V by 5 bases; bases with no gene match: 4. The CDR3 spans 15 residues. The CDR3 reads CASSLAGDYTDTQYF. The CDR3 DNA is TGTGCCAGCAGTCTAGCGGGGGACTACACAGATACGCAGTATTTT.

This clonotype was detected many times. This chain connects TRBV18 to TRBJ2-2, with a possible D match to TRBD1 (7 bases). Germline loops: CDR1 KGHSH, CDR2 LQKENI. The length of the CDR3 is 14 residues. V shed 8 bases and J shed 0 bases, with 10 bases lying between them. The CDR3 nucleotides read TGTGCCAGCGCGGGACAGACGAACACCGGGGAGCTGTTTTTT. This translates into CASAGQTNTGELFF.

At least ten counts were recorded for this clonotype. The CDR3: CASGLDRGWETQYF. The CDR3 coding sequence is TGTGCCAGCGGCCTGGACAGGGGTTGGGAGACCCAGTACTTC. The chain couples TRBV27 to TRBJ2-5; 9 bases match TRBD1. The CDR3 has 14 residues. Germline assignment: CDR1 MNHEY and CDR2 SMNVEV (reference sequence). V shed 8 bases, J shed 5 bases, and the junction held 9 bases outside the gene matches.

Note on this clonotype: This may be a read error, as it is one base from a much larger clone. This chain links TRBV12-3 or TRBV12-4 with TRBJ1-3, with 7 bases matching TRBD1. CDR3 length: 16 amino acids. The CDR3 bases are TGTGCCAGCAGCCCAACCTTAACAGGGGAGGGTAACACCACATATTTT. Translation: CASSPTLTGEGNTTYF.

Ten or more counts support this clonotype. The V gene is TRBV12-3 or TRBV12-4, the J gene TRBJ2-7; 8 nucleotides align to TRBD2. The CDR3 covers 16 residues. With 6 bases clipped from V and 0 bases from J, the junction kept 10 bases outside the gene matches. CDR3 in amino acids: CASSKGLAPYSYEQYF. The CDR3 coding sequence is TGTGCCAGCAGCAAAGGACTAGCTCCATACTCCTACGAGCAGTACTTC.

This clonotype was seen ten or more times. The V call is TRBV7-9, the J call TRBJ2-4; no firm D call. This CDR3 is 14 amino acids long. The germline V gene encodes CDR1 SEHNR and CDR2 FQNEAQ (reference sequence). The V and J ends lost 3 bases and 2 bases respectively, with 8 bases between them. CDR3 loop: CASSLDPTKNIQYF. The CDR3 DNA is TGTGCCAGCAGCTTGGACCCTACCAAAAACATTCAGTACTTC.

This clonotype was found a few times. The CDR3 reads CASSGTGTYGYTF. DNA of the CDR3: TGCGCCAGCAGCGGAACCGGGACCTATGGCTACACCTTC. The chain recombines TRBV5-1 with TRBJ1-2, with D possibly matching TRBD1 (5 bases). Trimming left V 4 bases short and J 4 bases short, with 11 bases between. Looked up from germline, CDR1 is SGHRS and CDR2 is YFSETQ. There are 13 residues in the CDR3.

This clonotype was counted between two and nine times. The chain combines TRBV2 with TRBJ1-1, with TRBD1 matching over 8 bases. V shed 6 bases and J 8 bases; nucleotides not matched to a gene: 11. CDR1 and CDR2 from the germline V gene are SNHLY and FYNNEI. The CDR3 is made up of 14 amino acids. The CDR3 reads CASRVGQGGKEAFF. For the CDR3, the DNA is TGTGCCAGCAGAGTTGGACAGGGAGGAAAGGAAGCTTTCTTT.

The rearrangement joins TRBV29-1 to TRBJ2-6; 9 positions match TRBD1. Germline V gene sequence: CDR1 SQVTM, CDR2 ANQGSEA. The J segment lost 4 bases and the V segment lost 6 bases, leaving 10 bases of the junction unmatched. The CDR3 covers 16 residues. The CDR3 coding sequence is TGCAGCGTCCCGGGACAGGGTCCATCAGGGGCCAACGTCCTGACTTTC. This encodes CSVPGQGPSGANVLTF.